A single T cell receptor (beta chain) is shown here with its context. This clonotype has more than one count but fewer than ten. Its antigen has not been determined. No base-level quality is on record; no much larger clone is a single base apart. This entry belongs to a study of human T cells and chemical hapten exposure (dated by TCRdb to the early 2020s). Turning to the overall study: For sensitization, 2% DPC in acetone was applied to a roughly 2 cm by roughly 2 cm area of upper inner arm skin. Libraries were pooled for sequencing, and variation in per-sample TCR yields was attributed mainly to small differences in library volumes within the pool. This study followed changes in the peripheral blood TCR repertoire in vivo during primary and secondary sensitization of alopecia patients to the hapten diphenylcyclopropenone (DPC). Weekly therapeutic DPC doses were additionally applied to the scalp of patients throughout the roughly 23-week study period. Blood samples were taken from patients before sensitization (week 0) and then at 2, 6 and about 24 weeks after DPC sensitization. Patch testing on the upper back used Finn chambers containing 0.01% DPC, with scoring done after 6 days according to International Contact Dermatitis Research Group standards. About 29 alopecia patients gave blood for TCR sequencing at one to four time points (pre-sensitization, 2, 6 and 24 weeks). The mostly female patient cohort included alopecia areata with under or over 50% scalp involvement, alopecia totalis and alopecia universalis. Overall study outcomes, separate from this receptor: The number of TCRs above 1 in 1000 frequency did not change with DPC sensitization; there was no evidence of global repertoire structure alterations. Compared with pre-sensitization or healthy control sets, expanded TCRs formed significantly more large CDR3 similarity clusters, which is consistent with antigen-driven responses. Because all patients had alopecia, a presumed autoimmune disease, the immune response of the patients might differ from that of healthy individuals. Patch test score correlated positively with the number of PT1 expanded TCRs, reaching significance at thresholds 8, 16 and 32 but not at 4. Repeated subsampling changed both the strength of the expansion versus patch-test correlation and the threshold at which the correlation became significant.

The receptor library was made with RACE. Sequencing was performed on a NextSeq 500. During library preparation, unique molecular identifiers were attached to individual cDNA molecules so that TCRs could be counted quantitatively and reproducibly. Both TCR alpha and TCR beta chains were sequenced from each blood RNA sample. The source study handled its data this way. A median of roughly 100,000 TCRs per sample was observed, with a range of 23,224 to 690,600. The Decombinator software suite was used to annotate the V, J and CDR3 of the TCR reads. For PS versus PT1 abundance plots, all samples were subsampled to the same number of TCRs (28,000). TCRs were defined as expanded if absent before sensitization and observed at least eight times at the 2-week time point. TCRdb trimmed public reads at Q25 via fastp, called clones via MiXCR and kept in-frame beta chains. Identical CDR3 proteins give one entry, which carries the most common genes and DNA. Here the V and J calls rest on TCRdb's processing, not on the authors' analysis. This sample gives some 400,000 distinct CDR3 sequences in total; 4.5% to 6% of them show up just once. The ten largest clones take up 2.5% to 3% of the sample.

Read against the paper, the sample's time point label means: pre-sensitization, week 0. What the treatment or condition label conveys for this sample: therapeutic diphenylcyclopropenone sensitization with weekly scalp DPC. At each patch-test visit, blood was drawn before the patch test was applied. To be eligible, patients had to be aged 18 to 70, diagnosed with alopecia and judged suitable for DPC therapy, while pregnant patients were excluded. Unfractionated whole blood was collected in Tempus Blood RNA tubes, and total RNA was extracted from that blood. Here V drops 7 bases and J drops 6 bases, and the junction holds 8 bases not matched to any gene. CDR1 MNHEY and CDR2 SMNVEV were looked up in the germline V gene (reference sequence). The CDR3, from cysteine to phenylalanine, totals 13 residues. Just the 39-base CDR3 DNA is kept, in frame starting at base 1.

This clonotype was obtained from a woman aged 45-59 years with alopecia areata. Some clones in this sample may be carry-over from other donors' samples. Sequenced material: whole blood, taken in connection with sensitization to the hapten diphenylcyclopropenone (DPC). Rearrangement joined TRBV27 to TRBJ2-7; TRBD1 aligns with 8 central bases. Here the CDR3 is given as CASNRQGTGEQYF. The nucleotides are TGTGCCAGCAACCGACAGGGGACGGGCGAGCAGTACTTC.